This T cell receptor (beta chain) was recorded in a study of shared clonotypes between healthy human individuals. Study context: The study drew on two women and a few men aged 18 to 49 as donors. CD4 naive and memory got three plates each, CD8 naive two, CD8 memory one.

Findings and limits, study-wide: Generally, naive subsets came out with larger estimated richness than memory subsets.

At a deep level, the assay was run. The protocol was immunoSEQ multiplex PCR, while the TCRdb copy is restricted to in-frame clones and leaves out a portion. The sample holds roughly 2.2 million clones; around 93% are singletons and the top ten take around 0.4%. Details on this clone: Its cognate antigen is unknown.

From germline, CDR1 is MNHNS and CDR2 SASEGT. The V end was cut by 2 bases, the J end by 3 bases, with 15 bases between. This CDR3 has 16 residues. The clonotype was recovered from a man aged 18 to 30 in good health. Some clones in this sample may be carry-over from other donors' samples. V and J are TRBV6-1 and TRBJ2-3, with a tentative D call TRBD1 (6 bases). Sequenced: naive CD4+ T cells from PBMCs. Indicated subset: CD45RA+ positively selected. As DNA, the CDR3 is TGTGCCAGCAGTGAACAGGGGTCCGTTGGGACAGATACGCAGTATTTT. Protein: CASSEQGSVGTDTQYF.